Below, 7 T cell receptor beta chains from the same sample are listed, as sequenced in a study of T-cell reconstitution after alpha-beta-depleted transplantation in children. Using unique molecular identifiers, the investigators prepared the TCRbeta library. TCRdb processed the PCR reads anew with MiXCR; each CDR3 protein has one entry. This table has 150,000 to 200,000 distinct CDR3 sequences, less than 8% appearing once. Material: PBMCs from the stem cell graft donor, obtained from the stem cell graft. These receptor sequences come from a human donor who donated a stem cell graft to a child with Wiskott-Aldrich syndrome.

This clonotype was observed many times. The gene calls are TRBV7-2 and TRBJ1-5; D ambiguous. The V end was cut by 6 bases, the J end by 0 bases, with 12 bases between. This CDR3 has 15 residues. Per germline, CDR1 SGHTA and CDR2 FQGNSA. This CDR3 is CASSGSGNSNQPQHF. In DNA, the CDR3 is TGTGCCAGCAGTGGGTCGGGAAATAGCAATCAGCCCCAGCATTTT. The complete variable domain, with remaining parts taken from reference TRBV7-2 and TRBJ1-5, reads GAGVSQSPSNKVTEKGKDVELRCDPISGHTALYWYRQSLGQGLEFLIYFQGNSAPDKSGLPSDRFSAERTGGSVSTLTIQRTQQEDSAVYLCASSGSGNSNQPQHFGDGTRLSIL.

This clonotype was picked up many times. The genes are TRBV24-1 and TRBJ2-7; TRBD1 matches at 10 bases. The germline V gene has CDR1 KGHDR and CDR2 SFDVKD. The CDR3 is 15 residues long. The trim removed 3 bases at V and 4 bases at J, leaving 5 bases unmatched. The CDR3 nucleotides are TGTGCCACCAGTGATCCAGGGGACAGGGGTTACGAGCAGTACTTC. This codes for CATSDPGDRGYEQYF.

Ten or more counts support this clonotype. This chain connects TRBV20-1 to TRBJ1-1; D perhaps matches TRBD1 (5 bases). V lost 2 bases and J lost 6, with 13 bases in between. Germline CDR1 is DFQATT and CDR2 is SNEGSKA (reference sequence). CDR3 length: 13 residues. CDR3 residues: CSARRDVYAEAFF. DNA for the CDR3: TGCAGTGCTAGACGGGACGTTTACGCTGAAGCTTTCTTT.

This clonotype was seen many times. The chain links TRBV12-3 or TRBV12-4 to TRBJ2-2; weak D call: TRBD1 (7 bases). This CDR3 region has 15 residues. The V gene lost 7 bases and the J gene lost 2 bases, with 14 bases spanning the gap. CDR3 sequence: CASTGGTANTGELFF. The CDR3 DNA reads TGTGCCAGCACCGGAGGGACAGCTAACACCGGGGAGCTGTTTTTT.

This clonotype was observed at least ten times. J is TRBJ1-1 and V is TRBV20-1, with unresolved D. V was cut by 6 bases and J by 2 bases, with 13 bases left in between. This CDR3 spans 13 amino acids. Germline assignment: CDR1 DFQATT and CDR2 SNEGSKA (reference sequence). The CDR3 DNA reads as TGCAGTGCCGACACCTTCGGAAACACTGAAGCTTTCTTT. Amino acids: CSADTFGNTEAFF.

This clonotype was seen repeatedly, ten times or more. The chain recombines TRBV27 with TRBJ2-5, with 7 bases identical to TRBD1. Germline trimming cut 2 bases from V and 5 bases from J; bases unmatched to any gene: 8. This CDR3 comprises 15 residues. The V gene's germline CDR1 is MNHEY and CDR2 SMNVEV (reference sequence). CDR3 coding DNA: TGTGCCAGCAGTTTAGGGGCCAGGGGGTATGAGACCCAGTACTTC. Protein: CASSLGARGYETQYF.

The chain joins TRBV11-3 to TRBJ2-5, with a possible D match to TRBD1 (6 bases). Trimming shortened V by 1 base and J by 3 bases, and 15 bases separated the two germline ends. From germline, CDR1 is SGHNT and CDR2 YENEEA. This CDR3 comprises 16 residues. CDR3 nucleotides: TGTGCCAGCAGCTTAGCTGGGCAGGGGTGGGAAGAGACCCAGTACTTC. It yields the protein CASSLAGQGWEETQYF.